One and the same sample provided the 21 T cell receptor beta chains below, sequenced in a study of T cells in localized non-small cell lung cancer. TCRdb keeps only in-frame clones here, not all; method: immunoSEQ multiplex PCR. The data show around 25,000 clones, 86% seen once. The specimen comprised peripheral blood, sampled before any cancer treatment. Receptor source: a female donor older than 55 with stage I lung adenocarcinoma.

The rearrangement links TRBV19 to TRBJ1-1; D may be TRBD1 (6 bases). CDR3 size: 13 residues. V lost 3 bases and J 5 bases, leaving 10 bases between the germline ends. CDR1 LNHDA and CDR2 SQIVND come from the germline V gene (reference sequence). For the CDR3, the DNA is TGTGCCAGTAGTATTAAGGGGGTTACTGAAGCTTTCTTT. It encodes CASSIKGVTEAFF. The whole variable domain, filled in from reference TRBV19 and TRBJ1-1, reads DGGITQSPKYLFRKEGQNVTLSCEQNLNHDAMYWYRQDPGQGLRLIYYSQIVNDFQKGDIAEGYSVSREKKESFPLTVTSAQKNPTAFYLCASSIKGVTEAFFGQGTRLTVV.

The V and J genes are TRBV11-3 and TRBJ2-7; 11 nucleotides line up with TRBD1. Germline trimming cut 4 bases from V and 12 bases from J; bases unmatched to any gene: 5. Germline loops: CDR1 SGHNT, CDR2 YENEEA. The length of the CDR3 is 12 residues. This CDR3 reads CASSSRTGGLYF. Written as DNA, the CDR3 is TGTGCCAGCAGCTCCCGGACAGGGGGCTTGTACTTC.

DNA of the CDR3: TGTGCCAGCAGAAACGGTCGTGAAGCTTTCTTT. This codes for CASRNGREAFF. The chain employs TRBV6-5 and TRBJ1-1; D unclear. Deletions cut 6 bases from V and 7 bases from J, with 9 bases between. In germline, CDR1 is MNHEY, CDR2 SVGAGI. The CDR3 has 11 residues.

The chain couples TRBV19 to TRBJ1-1; D may be TRBD1 (5 bases). The germline CDR1 and CDR2 sequences are LNHDA and SQIVND (reference sequence). The CDR3 is made up of 15 amino acids. The V and J ends lost 4 bases and 1 base respectively, with 13 bases between them. CDR3 in DNA: TGTGCCAGTAGTAAGCCGGGACGGGCGAACACTGAAGCTTTCTTT. Its translation is CASSKPGRANTEAFF.

This sequence joins TRBV19 and TRBJ2-1; D possibly corresponds to TRBD2 (5 bases). Germline values: CDR1 LNHDA, CDR2 SQIVND (reference sequence). Deletions cut 0 bases from V and 3 bases from J, with 18 bases between. This CDR3 contains 18 residues. The CDR3 reads CASSIDPFTSLNYNEQFF. The CDR3 nucleotides are TGTGCCAGTAGTATAGACCCGTTCACTAGTTTAAACTACAATGAGCAGTTCTTC. Looking up the rest from reference TRBV19 and TRBJ2-1 gives the full variable domain: DGGITQSPKYLFRKEGQNVTLSCEQNLNHDAMYWYRQDPGQGLRLIYYSQIVNDFQKGDIAEGYSVSREKKESFPLTVTSAQKNPTAFYLCASSIDPFTSLNYNEQFFGPGTRLTVL.

The rearrangement links TRBV29-1 to TRBJ2-6; 8 positions match TRBD1. The CDR3 length is 14 residues. The V and J ends lost 6 bases and 2 bases, in that order; junction bases with no gene match: 3. Germline CDR1 reads SQVTM; CDR2 reads ANQGSEA. The DNA of the CDR3 is TGCAGCGTGGAGACAGGGGCTGGGGCCAACGTCCTGACTTTC. This translates into CSVETGAGANVLTF.

The chain employs TRBV4-1 and TRBJ2-7, with D perhaps TRBD2 (5 bases). CDR1 and CDR2 (germline): MGHRA, YSYEKL. Trimming removed 3 bases at V and 4 bases at J, with 13 bases between. The CDR3 length is 14 residues. CDR3 loop: CASSHDSSGYEQYF. Here the CDR3 DNA reads TGCGCCAGCAGCCACGACTCCTCGGGATACGAGCAGTACTTC.

The chain couples TRBV15 to TRBJ2-1; D uncertain. The CDR3 runs to 18 residues. Germline V gives CDR1 LNHNV, CDR2 YYDKDF (reference sequence). The V end lost 0 bases, the J end lost 8 bases, and 23 bases lay between the germline ends. CDR3 region: CATSRDQISSYITHEQFF. In DNA, the CDR3 is TGTGCCACCAGCAGAGATCAGATTAGCTCCTACATCACCCATGAGCAGTTCTTC.

This clone was seen only a few times. V gene TRBV4-1 combines with J gene TRBJ1-5; possible D gene TRBD1, 5 bases. The CDR3 loop spans 14 amino acids. The ends were cut back, 0 bases at V and 9 bases at J, with 12 bases in the middle. CDR1 is MGHRA and CDR2 is YSYEKL in the germline V gene. As DNA, the CDR3 is TGCGCCAGCAGCCAAGATCTGGGGGTCCCGCCCCAGCATTTT. It specifies CASSQDLGVPPQHF.

This chain links TRBV30 with TRBJ1-1; 8 nucleotides align to TRBD1. Germline V gene sequence: CDR1 GTSNPN, CDR2 SVGIG (reference sequence). J gave up 13 bases and V 5 bases, and 9 bases lay outside the gene matches. The length of the CDR3 is 11 residues. The CDR3 is CAWGPGQVGFF. CDR3 coding DNA: TGTGCCTGGGGACCGGGACAGGTGGGTTTCTTT.

The chain recombines TRBV6-5 with TRBJ2-5; D may be TRBD1 (6 bases). The CDR3 is made up of 13 amino acids. Germline V gives CDR1 MNHEY, CDR2 SVGAGI. Trimming pared 5 bases from V and 2 bases from J, leaving 9 bases between. The CDR3 nucleotides read TGTGCCAGCAGTACAGGGATTCAAGAGACCCAGTACTTC. Translating it yields CASSTGIQETQYF.

This clone was seen only once. The chain employs TRBV5-1 and TRBJ2-1; no definite D call. The ends were cut back, 4 bases at V and 1 base at J, with 12 bases in the middle. Germline CDR1 is SGHRS and CDR2 is YFSETQ. The CDR3 is 15 amino acids. This CDR3 reads CASSAIDKSYNEQFF. DNA for the CDR3: TGCGCCAGCAGCGCCATCGATAAGTCCTACAATGAGCAGTTCTTC. Combining the CDR3 with reference TRBV5-1 and TRBJ2-1 gives the whole variable domain KAGVTQTPRYLIKTRGQQVTLSCSPISGHRSVSWYQQTPGQGLQFLFEYFSETQRNKGNFPGRFSGRQFSNSRSEMNVSTLELGDSALYLCASSAIDKSYNEQFFGPGTRLTVL.

The V and J genes are TRBV6-1 and TRBJ2-4, with D uncertain. V lost 0 bases and J lost 1, with 7 bases in between. Germline V lookup: CDR1 MNHNS, CDR2 SASEGT. The CDR3 covers 15 residues. CDR3 loop: CASSEAGYAKNIQYF. Here the CDR3 DNA reads TGTGCCAGCAGTGAAGCGGGGTATGCCAAAAACATTCAGTACTTC.

The rearrangement links TRBV7-9 to TRBJ2-5; D is possibly TRBD1 or TRBD2 (5 bases each). V was shortened by 2 bases and J by 3 bases, with 10 bases between the two germline ends. The CDR3 contains 14 residues. CDR1 and CDR2 from the germline V gene are SEHNR and FQNEAQ (reference sequence). Here the CDR3 DNA reads TGTGCCAGCAGCTTACGGGGCATCGAAGAGACCCAGTACTTC. Amino acid sequence: CASSLRGIEETQYF.

CDR3 sequence reads: CASSYVLARGYTF. The DNA for the CDR3 is TGTGCCAGCAGTTACGTGCTCGCCAGGGGCTACACCTTC. The chain links TRBV6-6 to TRBJ1-2; the D is unclear. Trimming took off 2 bases at V and 8 bases at J, with 12 bases between the two ends. The CDR3 has 13 amino acids. Germline V gene data show CDR1 as MNHNY and CDR2 as SVGAGI (reference sequence).

The chain is built from TRBV10-3 and TRBJ1-5; 7 bases agree with TRBD1. V gave up 3 bases and J gave up 6 bases; unmatched junction bases: 5. Germline V CDR1 and CDR2: ENHRY, SYGVKD. CDR3 size: 14 residues. The chain's CDR3 is CAISDVGGSQPQHF. CDR3 DNA: TGTGCCATCAGTGACGTAGGGGGCAGTCAGCCCCAGCATTTT.

The chain couples TRBV5-1 to TRBJ1-1; no clear D gene. V lost 3 bases, J lost 1 base, and 13 bases lay in between. The CDR3 contains 15 residues. Germline CDR1 SGHRS, CDR2 YFSETQ. The CDR3 is CASSWTSSGNTEAFF. The DNA of the CDR3 is TGCGCCAGCAGCTGGACCAGCTCAGGGAACACTGAAGCTTTCTTT.

The chain joins TRBV4-1 to TRBJ2-7, with 10 bases lining up with TRBD1. Trimming cost V 4 bases and J 3 bases; bases outside gene matches: 6. The CDR3 has 15 amino acids. Per the germline V gene, CDR1 is MGHRA and CDR2 is YSYEKL. The CDR3 reads CASSPRTGGDYEQYF. The CDR3 DNA reads TGCGCCAGCAGCCCAAGGACAGGGGGGGACTACGAGCAGTACTTC.

This rearrangement joins TRBV9 to TRBJ1-1, with a weak D call TRBD1 (5 bases). From germline, CDR1 is SGDLS and CDR2 YYNGEE. This CDR3 is 13 amino acids long. The germline V and J ends were trimmed by 0 bases and 7 bases, with 10 bases remaining between them. DNA for the CDR3: TGTGCCAGCAGCGTAGTGGACACAGATGAAGCTTTCTTT. Amino acid sequence: CASSVVDTDEAFF. Full variable domain (rest looked up from reference TRBV9 and TRBJ1-1): DSGVTQTPKHLITATGQRVTLRCSPRSGDLSVYWYQQSLDQGLQFLIQYYNGEERAKGNILERFSAQQFPDLHSELNLSSLELGDSALYFCASSVVDTDEAFFGQGTRLTVV.

The rearrangement links TRBV21-1 to TRBJ2-5; the table's D call of TRBD1 was not tested on the DNA. TRBV21-1 is annotated as a pseudogene. This CDR3 is 15 amino acids long. The chain's CDR3 is CASSKRGQDHETQYF. The CDR3 region has the DNA TGTGCCAGCAGCAAAAGGGGACAGGACCACGAGACCCAGTACTTC.

This rearrangement joins TRBV7-2 to TRBJ2-5; maybe TRBD2 (5 bases). CDR1 is SGHTA and CDR2 is FQGNSA in the germline V gene. This CDR3 spans 13 amino acids. V lost 8 bases and J lost 5, with 15 bases in between. CDR3 sequence (DNA): TGTGCCAGCTCTCGGAGCGGTTTGGAGACCCAGTACTTC. It translates to CASSRSGLETQYF.